The rows below give T cell receptor beta chains drawn from one sample of a study of T cells in Graves' hyperthyroidism and ophthalmopathy. TCRdb itself ran the multiplex PCR reads through MiXCR, one entry per CDR3 protein. The profile shows hundreds of thousands of distinct CDR3 sequences, over 15% of them singletons. Sequenced material: blood. The source of these receptors is a woman between 45 and 60 years old with Graves' hyperthyroidism that later progressed to Graves' ophthalmopathy. Each CDR3 is given with its conserved first and last residue. A D gene is named only where the DNA matches it firmly. A row's size may be missing; if present it is once, few, many or a size class.

v_call: TRBV27; clone_size: few; d_call: .; j_call: TRBJ1-4; cdr3_nt: TGTGCCAGCAGTTCCCCCTCCGGAGGAAATGAAAAACTGTTTTTT; cdr3_aa: CASSSPSGGNEKLFF
v_call: TRBV24-1; clone_size: .; d_call: TRBD1; j_call: TRBJ2-2; cdr3_nt: TGTGCCACCAGTGACCTCCGGACAGGGAACACCGGGGAGCTGTTTTTT; cdr3_aa: CATSDLRTGNTGELFF
v_call: TRBV27; clone_size: few; d_call: TRBD2; j_call: TRBJ2-3; cdr3_nt: TGTGCCAGCAGGGGTCTAGCGGGGGAAGATACGCAGTATTTT; cdr3_aa: CASRGLAGEDTQYF
v_call: TRBV6-1; clone_size: many; d_call: .; j_call: TRBJ1-1; cdr3_nt: TGTGCCAGCATTAAGGGACCGAACACTGAAGCTTTCTTT; cdr3_aa: CASIKGPNTEAFF
v_call: TRBV3-1; clone_size: many; d_call: TRBD2; j_call: TRBJ2-5; cdr3_nt: TGTGCCAGCAGCCAAGACGGGAGACAGCGGGGGGGCCACTGGGCAGAGACCCAGTACTTC; cdr3_aa: CASSQDGRQRGGHWAETQYF
v_call: TRBV6-1; clone_size: few; d_call: .; j_call: TRBJ1-2; cdr3_nt: TGTGCCAGCCCGGGCACCATCTATGGCTACACCTTC; cdr3_aa: CASPGTIYGYTF
v_call: TRBV7-6; clone_size: .; d_call: TRBD2; j_call: TRBJ2-3; cdr3_nt: TGTGCCAGCAGCTTATCCCCTAGCGGATACACAGATACGCAGTATTTT; cdr3_aa: CASSLSPSGYTDTQYF
v_call: TRBV30; clone_size: many; d_call: TRBD1; j_call: TRBJ1-1; cdr3_nt: TGTGCCTGGACCCGAACAGGGGGCCGAGGGATGAACACTGAAGCTTTCTTT; cdr3_aa: CAWTRTGGRGMNTEAFF
v_call: TRBV19; clone_size: .; d_call: TRBD2; j_call: TRBJ2-1; cdr3_nt: TGTGCCAGTAGTATGGGAGGGACCATCTACAATGAGCAGTTCTTC; cdr3_aa: CASSMGGTIYNEQFF
v_call: TRBV12-3/TRBV12-4; clone_size: many; d_call: .; j_call: TRBJ1-4; cdr3_nt: TGTGCCAGCAGTTTGGTGTCCAATGAAAAACTGTTTTTT; cdr3_aa: CASSLVSNEKLFF
v_call: TRBV10-3; clone_size: many; d_call: .; j_call: TRBJ1-6; cdr3_nt: TGTGCCATCAGTGAGTCCGGGGTGGGGCAGGGTCATTCACCCCTCCACTTT; cdr3_aa: CAISESGVGQGHSPLHF
v_call: TRBV12-3/TRBV12-4; clone_size: many; d_call: TRBD1; j_call: TRBJ1-5; cdr3_nt: TGTGCCAGCAGTTTAGGATTCCGGGACAGGGCCTGGGGCAATCAGCCCCAGCATTTT; cdr3_aa: CASSLGFRDRAWGNQPQHF
v_call: TRBV18; clone_size: many; d_call: .; j_call: TRBJ1-6; cdr3_nt: TGTGCCAGCTCACGACTTGCAGGTGGTTCCTATAATTCACCCCTCCACTTT; cdr3_aa: CASSRLAGGSYNSPLHF
v_call: TRBV6-1; clone_size: .; d_call: .; j_call: TRBJ1-1; cdr3_nt: TGTGCCAGCAGTGAGAGGCAGATGAACACTGAAGCTTTCTTT; cdr3_aa: CASSERQMNTEAFF
v_call: TRBV12-3/TRBV12-4; clone_size: many; d_call: .; j_call: TRBJ1-1; cdr3_nt: TGTGCCAGCCTCGAACAGGGATTGGCTTACACTGAAGCTTTCTTT; cdr3_aa: CASLEQGLAYTEAFF
v_call: TRBV30; clone_size: .; d_call: TRBD1; j_call: TRBJ2-3; cdr3_nt: TGTGCCTGGAGTAGGACAGGGGAGACAGATACGCAGTATTTT; cdr3_aa: CAWSRTGETDTQYF
v_call: TRBV20-1; clone_size: .; d_call: .; j_call: TRBJ1-2; cdr3_nt: TGCAGTGCTTCGCCCGTGAACTATGGCTACACCTTC; cdr3_aa: CSASPVNYGYTF
v_call: TRBV20-1; clone_size: .; d_call: .; j_call: TRBJ1-1; cdr3_nt: TGCAGTGCTTATCCCTGGGACAAGGCTTTCTTT; cdr3_aa: CSAYPWDKAFF
v_call: TRBV4-1; clone_size: .; d_call: .; j_call: TRBJ1-4; cdr3_nt: TGCGCCAGCAGCCCCATCTTGACAGCAACTAATGAAAAACTGTTTTTT; cdr3_aa: CASSPILTATNEKLFF
v_call: TRBV19; clone_size: many; d_call: TRBD1; j_call: TRBJ1-1; cdr3_nt: TGTGCCAGTAGCGACAGGGGGCTGAACACTGAAGCTTTCTTT; cdr3_aa: CASSDRGLNTEAFF
v_call: TRBV2; clone_size: few; d_call: .; j_call: TRBJ1-4; cdr3_nt: TGTGCCAGCAGTGGGGTTGAGACCCTCGGGGCTAATGAAAAACTGTTTTTT; cdr3_aa: CASSGVETLGANEKLFF
v_call: TRBV27; clone_size: many; d_call: TRBD1; j_call: TRBJ2-7; cdr3_nt: TGTGCCAGCAGCCTTGGCCCACAGGGGGCGACGGGGGAGCAGTACTTC; cdr3_aa: CASSLGPQGATGEQYF
v_call: TRBV3-1; clone_size: many; d_call: .; j_call: TRBJ1-4; cdr3_nt: TGTGCCAGCAGAAGCAGCAGGGGAACTAATGAAAAACTGTTTTTT; cdr3_aa: CASRSSRGTNEKLFF
v_call: TRBV15; clone_size: many; d_call: TRBD1; j_call: TRBJ1-1; cdr3_nt: TGTGCCACCAGCCCCCCGGGACAGGGGGCAACTGAAGCTTTCTTT; cdr3_aa: CATSPPGQGATEAFF
v_call: TRBV12-3/TRBV12-4; clone_size: many; d_call: .; j_call: TRBJ1-2; cdr3_nt: TGTGCCAGCACTCTATTGTCGCTTACTAACTATGGCTACACCTTC; cdr3_aa: CASTLLSLTNYGYTF
v_call: TRBV19; clone_size: .; d_call: .; j_call: TRBJ1-4; cdr3_nt: TGTGCCAGTAGTCACGCGGGAGGAAGGGATGAAAAACTGTTTTTT; cdr3_aa: CASSHAGGRDEKLFF
v_call: TRBV19; clone_size: many; d_call: .; j_call: TRBJ1-2; cdr3_nt: TGTGCCAGTAGTGCGTCCGGGGACGGGGTCTATGGCTACACCTTC; cdr3_aa: CASSASGDGVYGYTF
v_call: TRBV7-9; clone_size: few; d_call: .; j_call: TRBJ1-2; cdr3_nt: TGTGCCAGCAGCTCCCTGGCCGCTCCTAACTATGGCTACACCTTC; cdr3_aa: CASSSLAAPNYGYTF
v_call: TRBV13; clone_size: many; d_call: TRBD1; j_call: TRBJ2-7; cdr3_nt: TGTGCCAGCAGCGTCAACAGGGGGCCCCTCTCCTACGAGCAGTACTTC; cdr3_aa: CASSVNRGPLSYEQYF
v_call: TRBV5-1; clone_size: many; d_call: .; j_call: TRBJ1-1; cdr3_nt: TGCGCCAGCAGCTATCTAACAGGGAACGGGAACACTGAAGCTTTCTTT; cdr3_aa: CASSYLTGNGNTEAFF
v_call: TRBV25-1; clone_size: .; d_call: TRBD2; j_call: TRBJ2-1; cdr3_nt: TGTGCCAGAAAGGGACTAGCGGCCCCAAATGAGCAGTTCTTC; cdr3_aa: CARKGLAAPNEQFF
v_call: TRBV7-8; clone_size: few; d_call: .; j_call: TRBJ2-3; cdr3_nt: TGTGCCAGCAGCTCTAGGGACATTCTTCTGGATACGCAGTATTTT; cdr3_aa: CASSSRDILLDTQYF
v_call: TRBV3-1; clone_size: .; d_call: .; j_call: TRBJ1-5; cdr3_nt: TGTGCCAGCAGCCGAGGGGCCCTTCAGCCCCAGCATTTT; cdr3_aa: CASSRGALQPQHF
v_call: TRBV11-2; clone_size: .; d_call: .; j_call: TRBJ2-3; cdr3_nt: TGTGCCAGCAGCTTAGGAGCGGGCATCCCCGGGGATACGCAGTATTTT; cdr3_aa: CASSLGAGIPGDTQYF
v_call: TRBV25-1; clone_size: few; d_call: .; j_call: TRBJ2-7; cdr3_nt: TGTGCCAGCAGTGAATTTGGCAGGGACCCCTACGAGCAGTACTTC; cdr3_aa: CASSEFGRDPYEQYF
v_call: TRBV3-1; clone_size: .; d_call: TRBD1; j_call: TRBJ2-2; cdr3_nt: TGTGCCAGCAGCCAAGCCCCAGGGGGCACCTACACCGGGGAGCTGTTTTTT; cdr3_aa: CASSQAPGGTYTGELFF
v_call: TRBV2; clone_size: many; d_call: .; j_call: TRBJ2-1; cdr3_nt: TGTGCCAGCGGTCTCACTTACAATGAGCAGTTCTTC; cdr3_aa: CASGLTYNEQFF
v_call: TRBV7-6; clone_size: few; d_call: .; j_call: TRBJ2-7; cdr3_nt: TGTGCCAGCAGCTTAGCGGAGGGTGACGAGCAGTACTTC; cdr3_aa: CASSLAEGDEQYF
v_call: TRBV27; clone_size: .; d_call: .; j_call: TRBJ2-1; cdr3_nt: TGTGCCAGCAGTTTAAGCGATTTCTCCTACAATGAGCAGTTCTTC; cdr3_aa: CASSLSDFSYNEQFF
v_call: TRBV6-1; clone_size: .; d_call: .; j_call: TRBJ1-5; cdr3_nt: TGTGCCAGCAGCCGGGGGCCGGATAGCAATCAGCCCCAGCATTTT; cdr3_aa: CASSRGPDSNQPQHF
v_call: TRBV3-1; clone_size: .; d_call: .; j_call: TRBJ1-5; cdr3_nt: TGTGCCAGCAGCCTGTCGGCAGGGTCTGGCCAGCCCCAGCATTTT; cdr3_aa: CASSLSAGSGQPQHF
v_call: TRBV5-1; clone_size: many; d_call: TRBD2; j_call: TRBJ2-4; cdr3_nt: TGCGCCAGCAGCTTGGAGGTAGCGGGGAAGGACATTCAGTACTTC; cdr3_aa: CASSLEVAGKDIQYF
v_call: TRBV5-6; clone_size: .; d_call: .; j_call: TRBJ1-2; cdr3_nt: TGTGCCAGCAGCCTCCTCGTGACAGCCGGAGCGGGGGGCTACACCTTC; cdr3_aa: CASSLLVTAGAGGYTF
v_call: TRBV7-9; clone_size: many; d_call: TRBD1; j_call: TRBJ1-4; cdr3_nt: TGTGCCAGCAGTTCGGGACAGGATAATGAAAAACTGTTTTTT; cdr3_aa: CASSSGQDNEKLFF